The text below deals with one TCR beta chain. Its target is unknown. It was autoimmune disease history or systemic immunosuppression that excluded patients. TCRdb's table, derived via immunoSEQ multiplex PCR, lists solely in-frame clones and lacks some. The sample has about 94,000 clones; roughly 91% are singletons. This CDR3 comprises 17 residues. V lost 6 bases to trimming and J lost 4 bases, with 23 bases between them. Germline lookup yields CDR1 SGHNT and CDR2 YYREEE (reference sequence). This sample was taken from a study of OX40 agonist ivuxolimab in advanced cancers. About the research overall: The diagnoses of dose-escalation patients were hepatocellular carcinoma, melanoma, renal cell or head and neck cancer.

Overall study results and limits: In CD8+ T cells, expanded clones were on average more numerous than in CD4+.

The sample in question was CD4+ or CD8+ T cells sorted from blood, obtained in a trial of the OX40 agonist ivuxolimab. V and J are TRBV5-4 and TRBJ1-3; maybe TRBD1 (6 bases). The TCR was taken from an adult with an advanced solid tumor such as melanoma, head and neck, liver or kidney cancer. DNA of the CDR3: TGTGCCAGCACCCCGGCCGGGGGGACATTTCCCGGAAACACCATATATTTT. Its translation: CASTPAGGTFPGNTIYF.